Each of the 18 T cell receptor beta chains below was sequenced from the same sample in a study of blood T cell repertoires in COVID-19. The data were produced by immunoSEQ multiplex PCR, yet TCRdb's version contains in-frame clones alone and is incomplete. The data show about 130,000 clones, 85% seen once. Input material: peripheral blood. All receptors come from a man older than 75 with active or convalescent COVID-19.

This clone appeared a few times. This chain uses TRBV5-6 with TRBJ1-2; maybe TRBD1 (6 bases). The CDR3 extends over 15 amino acids. The V end lost 4 bases, the J end lost 4 bases, and 17 bases lay between the germline ends. Looked up from germline, CDR1 is SGHDT and CDR2 is YYEEEE. The DNA for the CDR3 is TGTGCCAGCAGCCTGGGGGTCGGGGGGCCCTATGGCTACACCTTC. It translates to CASSLGVGGPYGYTF.

The chain joins TRBV3-1 (or the pseudogene TRBV3-2) to TRBJ2-2, with D maybe TRBD1 (6 bases). The germline V gene has CDR1 LGHDT and CDR2 YNNKEL (reference sequence). Trimming shortened V by 4 bases and J by 9 bases, and 27 bases separated the two germline ends. The length of the CDR3 is 18 residues. The CDR3 reads CASSPLEGRGVLSRELFF. The CDR3 nucleotides read TGTGCCAGCAGCCCTTTAGAGGGCAGGGGCGTCTTAAGTAGGGAGCTGTTTTTT.

This clone has just a few counts. V is TRBV5-1 and J is TRBJ1-5; 7 bases map to TRBD1. The CDR3 loop spans 14 amino acids. Trimming at V came to 1 base and at J to 5 bases, leaving 3 bases not matched to a gene. Germline V gene sequence: CDR1 SGHRS, CDR2 YFSETQ. The CDR3 sequence is CASSLNDRDQPQHF. The CDR3 DNA reads as TGCGCCAGCAGCTTGAATGACAGGGATCAGCCCCAGCATTTT.

V usage is TRBV30 and J usage is TRBJ2-1, with 9 bases that match TRBD2. The germline V gene has CDR1 GTSNPN and CDR2 SVGIG (reference sequence). Trimming at V came to 3 bases and at J to 6 bases, leaving 6 bases not matched to a gene. The CDR3 is made up of 14 amino acids. The DNA of the CDR3 is TGTGCCTGGAGGACTAGCGGAGACCGCAATGAGCAGTTCTTC. This encodes CAWRTSGDRNEQFF.

The chain has TRBV5-1 and TRBJ2-7; TRBD1 agrees at 7 bases. V lost 0 bases and J lost 5; bases outside the gene matches: 5. The germline V gene encodes CDR1 SGHRS and CDR2 YFSETQ. The CDR3 covers 14 residues. CDR3 in amino acids: CASSLGGQVDEQYF. CDR3 nucleotides: TGCGCCAGCAGCTTGGGAGGACAGGTCGACGAGCAGTACTTC.

The V gene is TRBV5-4, the J gene TRBJ2-7; a weak D match, TRBD1 (6 bases). The germline V gene encodes CDR1 SGHNT and CDR2 YYREEE (reference sequence). Trimming left V 0 bases short and J 4 bases short, with 14 bases between. The CDR3 spans 15 residues. CDR3 protein: CASSLVGQLNYEQYF. The CDR3 bases are TGTGCCAGCAGCTTGGTGGGACAACTAAATTACGAGCAGTACTTC.

The chain is built from TRBV18 and TRBJ2-1, with TRBD2 matching 10 bases. The CDR3 covers 21 residues. Trimming at V came to 4 bases and at J to 9 bases, leaving 27 bases not matched to a gene. Germline CDR1 and CDR2: KGHSH and LQKENI. The CDR3 region has the DNA TGTGCCAGCTCACTCGCCGTGGGGGTTGAGGGTAGCGGGGGGACCCTCGTTGAGCAGTTCTTC. This gives the protein CASSLAVGVEGSGGTLVEQFF. Full variable domain (rest looked up from reference TRBV18 and TRBJ2-1): NAGVMQNPRHLVRRRGQEARLRCSPMKGHSHVYWYRQLPEEGLKFMVYLQKENIIDESGMPKERFSAEFPKEGPSILRIQQVVRGDSAAYFCASSLAVGVEGSGGTLVEQFFGPGTRLTVL.

J is TRBJ1-6 and V is TRBV18; 9 positions match TRBD1. Germline CDR1 is KGHSH and CDR2 is LQKENI. The CDR3 has 16 amino acids. Trimming at V came to 2 bases and at J to 8 bases, leaving 7 bases not matched to a gene. The CDR3, as DNA: TGTGCCAGCTCACCATGGGGGACAGGGATAGATTCACCCCTCCACTTT. It encodes CASSPWGTGIDSPLHF.

The rearrangement links TRBV24-1 to TRBJ2-5, with a tentative D call TRBD2 (5 bases). The V gene lost 0 bases and the J gene lost 7 bases, with 11 bases spanning the gap. The CDR3 runs to 14 residues. Germline values: CDR1 KGHDR, CDR2 SFDVKD. This CDR3 is CATSDLLGGPTQYF. CDR3 bases: TGTGCCACCAGTGATTTGTTAGGCGGGCCGACCCAGTACTTC.

This sequence joins TRBV29-1 and TRBJ1-2, with D hard to call. Looked up from germline, CDR1 is SQVTM and CDR2 is ANQGSEA. V gave up 3 bases and J gave up 2 bases, with 19 bases separating them. The CDR3 contains 16 residues. DNA for the CDR3: TGCAGCGTTGATCGGGATCATCTCCAGGCAAACTATGGCTACACCTTC. Translated: CSVDRDHLQANYGYTF.

The gene calls are TRBV18 and TRBJ2-6; TRBD1 aligns across 10 bases. This CDR3 has 18 residues. J gave up 0 bases and V 3 bases, and 5 bases lay outside the gene matches. The germline gives CDR1 KGHSH, CDR2 LQKENI. As DNA, the CDR3 is TGTGCCAGCTCACCTCAGAGACAGGGGGCCTCTGGGGCCAACGTCCTGACTTTC. Its protein is CASSPQRQGASGANVLTF.

J is TRBJ1-1 and V is TRBV11-2, with 11 bases fitting TRBD1. Germline-derived CDR1 and CDR2 are SGHAT and FQNNGV. V gave up 0 bases and J gave up 4 bases; unmatched junction bases: 1. The CDR3 spans 15 residues. The CDR3 DNA reads TGTGCCAGCAGCTTAGAAGGGACAGGGGGCACTGAAGCTTTCTTT. This translates into CASSLEGTGGTEAFF.

The sample holds a few counts of this clone. V usage is TRBV29-1 and J usage is TRBJ1-3; D not certain. The V end lost 3 bases, the J end lost 3 bases, and 3 bases lay between the germline ends. Per the germline V gene, CDR1 is SQVTM and CDR2 is ANQGSEA. The CDR3 consists of 11 residues. This CDR3 reads CSVDNGNTIYF. Written as DNA, the CDR3 is TGCAGCGTTGATAATGGAAACACCATATATTTT.

The chain couples TRBV11-3 to TRBJ2-1, with TRBD1 identical over 10 bases. V shed 5 bases and J 2 bases; nucleotides not matched to a gene: 6. The germline V gene encodes CDR1 SGHNT and CDR2 YENEEA. This CDR3 comprises 16 residues. DNA of the CDR3: TGTGCCAGCAGCACCAGACAGGGGGCAACCTACAATGAGCAGTTCTTC. Translating gives CASSTRQGATYNEQFF.

This chain links TRBV5-1 with TRBJ2-1, with 7 bases that match TRBD1. Germline CDR1 SGHRS, CDR2 YFSETQ. The J segment lost 4 bases and the V segment lost 4 bases, leaving 8 bases of the junction unmatched. The CDR3 consists of 15 residues. The CDR3 DNA follows: TGCGCCAGCAGCCAGACAGGGCTTCTTTACAATGAGCAGTTCTTC. Translated, it gives CASSQTGLLYNEQFF.

The rearrangement links TRBV6-5 to TRBJ2-3; 7 positions agree with TRBD1. CDR3 length equals 14 residues. The germline CDR1 and CDR2 sequences are MNHEY and SVGAGI. V lost 7 bases to trimming and J lost 7 bases; unmatched junction nucleotides: 11. As DNA, the CDR3 is TGTGCCAGCAAGGGTCAGGGGGTAGACAATACGCAGTATTTT. Residues: CASKGQGVDNTQYF.

The gene calls are TRBV18 and TRBJ2-7; D might be TRBD1 (5 bases). With 0 bases removed from V and 2 bases from J, the gap between germline ends came to 8 bases. The CDR3 sequence is 14 residues long. Germline V gene data show CDR1 as KGHSH and CDR2 as LQKENI. The CDR3 DNA reads TGTGCCAGCTCACCACCGACAGTTCCCTACGAGCAGTACTTC. Translating it yields CASSPPTVPYEQYF.

The chain couples TRBV28 to TRBJ2-5; 7 nucleotides line up with TRBD1. Germline V lookup: CDR1 MDHEN, CDR2 SYDVKM. The CDR3 totals 14 residues. The V segment lost 9 bases and the J segment 0 bases; nucleotides outside the gene matches: 7. This CDR3 is CASGPGTDQETQYF. The CDR3 DNA sequence: TGTGCCAGTGGACCCGGGACAGACCAAGAGACCCAGTACTTC.